This TCR beta chain was recorded in a study of cytomegalovirus exposure and HLA in healthy donors. Across the study: Both the approximately 120 validation repertoires and the 600 to 700 first-cohort repertoires used the same platform, as reported by a later analysis. Study observations and caveats: Cytomegalovirus association was assigned to over 150 TCR beta chains. A subsequent analysis found that TCR clusters from the first cohort also tended to co-occur in the 90 to 150 validation repertoires, with approximately 94% of cluster scores above 0.

The protocol was immunoSEQ multiplex PCR, while the TCRdb copy is restricted to in-frame clones and leaves out a portion. The sample lists about 120,000 clones; 75% to 90% were seen once. Germline CDR1 is MDHEN and CDR2 is SYDVKM. The length of the CDR3 is 13 residues. V dropped 6 bases and J dropped 2 bases, with 9 bases sitting between them. Comment on this clone: Its target is unknown.

The clonotype comes from a woman under 30 in good health and CMV-seronegative. The sequenced sample consisted of PBMCs. V gene TRBV28 combines with J gene TRBJ2-3; D is possibly TRBD1 (6 bases). In DNA form, the CDR3 reads TGTGCCAGCAGGAGGGGGACCACAGATACGCAGTATTTT. Translated, it gives CASRRGTTDTQYF.